The 8 T cell receptor beta chains presented below share a single source sample, sequenced in a study of CD8+CD57+ T cells in acquired aplastic anemia. It was genomic DNA that served as the template for profiling TCR beta VDJ and CDR3. TCRdb independently ran MiXCR on the reads; one entry per CDR3 protein. This table holds around 430,000 distinct CDR3 sequences, roughly 34% found once. The authors sequenced patients whose flow cytometry had shown CD8+CD57+ cell expansion. The specimen was sorted CD4+, CD8+, or CD8+CD57+ T cells (not recorded which) from PBMCs. The receptors derive from a human donor with aplastic anemia.

This chain links TRBV29-1 with TRBJ2-1; 8 bases agree with TRBD2. The CDR3 extends over 14 amino acids. V was pared by 2 bases and J by 8 bases, with 8 bases of the junction left unmatched. Germline V gene data show CDR1 as SQVTM and CDR2 as ANQGSEA. CDR3 nucleotides: TGCAGCGTTGAACGGGCGGGGGGATCCGATGAGCAGTTCTTC. Protein product: CSVERAGGSDEQFF.

This clonotype was seen many times. The chain uses TRBV9 and TRBJ2-6, with D perhaps assigned TRBD1 or TRBD2 (5 bases each). CDR3 size: 15 residues. Deletions cut 2 bases from V and 1 base from J, with 7 bases between. Germline CDR1 SGDLS, CDR2 YYNGEE. DNA for the CDR3: TGTGCCAGCAGCGTGAGGGGTTCTGGGGCCAACGTCCTGACTTTC. Translated, it gives CASSVRGSGANVLTF.

This rearrangement joins TRBV25-1 to TRBJ2-3; a possible D gene is TRBD1 (5 bases). The CDR3 runs to 14 residues. CDR1 and CDR2 (germline): MGHDK, SYGVNS. V was cut by 6 bases and J by 1 base, with 11 bases left in between. The CDR3 spells CASSLRGRTDTQYF. CDR3 bases: TGTGCCAGCAGCTTAAGGGGCCGCACAGATACGCAGTATTTT.

The chain has TRBV15 and TRBJ2-2; perhaps TRBD1 as D (5 bases). The length of the CDR3 is 15 residues. V shed 0 bases and J shed 15 bases, with 20 bases lying between them. Germline V gene sequence: CDR1 LNHNV, CDR2 YYDKDF (reference sequence). The DNA of the CDR3 is TGTGCCACCAGCAGAGACAGGGTGGGTGGGCCGATGATGTTTTTT. Its protein is CATSRDRVGGPMMFF.

The rearrangement uses TRBV2 and TRBJ2-3, with TRBD2 matching 15 bases. After removal of 8 bases from V and 4 bases from J, the junction contained 4 bases not matched to a gene. The germline gives CDR1 SNHLY, CDR2 FYNNEI. CDR3 size: 15 residues. The CDR3 coding sequence is TGTGCCAGCGTTGGACTAGCGGGGGGGCCAGATACGCAGTATTTT. The encoded protein is CASVGLAGGPDTQYF.

This clonotype was detected ten times or more. This chain uses TRBV10-3 with TRBJ1-1; 9 bases match TRBD1. Trimming at V came to 10 bases and at J to 7 bases, leaving 10 bases not matched to a gene. CDR3 size: 13 residues. Germline CDR1 reads ENHRY; CDR2 reads SYGVKD. The CDR3, as DNA: TGTGCCACGGCACCGGGACAGGGAGTTGAAGCTTTCTTT. This gives the protein CATAPGQGVEAFF.

This clonotype was found a few times. The rearrangement links TRBV20-1 to TRBJ2-5; 9 bases are shared with TRBD2. The junction had 10 bases not matched to a gene; V was cut back by 3 bases and J by 5 bases. There are 15 residues in the CDR3. Germline assignment: CDR1 DFQATT and CDR2 SNEGSKA (reference sequence). The CDR3 is CSASASGEGGETQYF. In DNA, the CDR3 is TGCAGTGCTAGTGCTAGCGGGGAGGGCGGGGAGACCCAGTACTTC.

The chain recombines TRBV9 with TRBJ2-1, with D unresolved. V lost 2 bases and J lost 8, with 11 bases in between. This CDR3 region has 13 residues. The germline V gene has CDR1 SGDLS and CDR2 YYNGEE. The CDR3: CASSVLVLDEQFF. The CDR3 DNA follows: TGTGCCAGCAGCGTGTTAGTCCTGGATGAGCAGTTCTTC.